Sequencing of this T cell receptor (beta chain) was carried out in a study of cytomegalovirus exposure and HLA in healthy donors. From germline, CDR1 is MGHRA and CDR2 YSYEKL. CDR3 length: 16 amino acids. Between the trimmed V and J ends, which lost 4 bases and 0 bases, there was a span of 10 bases. The PCR used 60 Vbeta and 13 Jbeta primers. Here immunoSEQ multiplex PCR was the method, and the copy in TCRdb shows in-frame clones only, minus some. The top ten clones hold approximately 8.8% of a sample with about 120,000 clones, around 80% of them seen once. Material for sequencing was PBMCs. The sequence was obtained from a female donor in good health and CMV-seropositive. The rearrangement links TRBV4-1 to TRBJ1-6; D unresolved. CDR3 sequence reads: CASSLGWSSYNSPLHF. In DNA form, the CDR3 reads TGCGCCAGCAGCCTAGGATGGAGCTCCTATAATTCACCCCTCCACTTT.